This T cell receptor (beta chain) was captured by sequencing in a study of blood T cell repertoires in COVID-19. The data were produced by immunoSEQ multiplex PCR, yet TCRdb's version contains in-frame clones alone and is incomplete. This table has fewer than 50,000 clones, about four fifths appearing once. The CDR3 spans 14 residues. Germline V lookup: CDR1 SGHAT, CDR2 FQNNGV. Trimming cost V 0 bases and J 5 bases, with 5 bases left between them. Source material: peripheral blood. The V gene is TRBV11-2, the J gene TRBJ1-6; D perhaps matches TRBD1 (5 bases). The clonotype was recovered from a woman at least 80 years old with active or convalescent COVID-19. This CDR3 reads CASSLEGDNSPLHF. The CDR3 bases are TGTGCCAGCAGCTTAGAAGGGGATAATTCACCCCTCCACTTT.